The source of this T cell receptor beta chain is a study of Tregs in tolerant kidney transplant recipients (dated 2019 in TCRdb). Turning to the overall study: Additional Treg samples were obtained from a roughly three-day mixed lymphocyte reaction with belatacept, with some samples followed by a roughly five-day donor restimulation, before recipient CD4+CD25+CD127- cells were sorted. Antibodies distinguished recipient from donor cells when sorting primary belatacept mixed lymphocyte reaction cultures. TCRbeta sequencing was used in the study to identify donor-specific regulatory T cells before combined kidney and bone marrow transplantation, and the identified cells were then tracked after transplant. Several methods of expanding Tregs specific for an allogeneic donor were compared by TCRbeta repertoire sequencing in 3 healthy controls. Results and caveats for the whole study, not just this receptor: The study was constrained by small patient numbers, and validation of the findings is required in larger populations and under other immunosuppression protocols. The most biologically relevant and donor-specific TCRbeta repertoire appeared to be identified by expanding Tregs with activated donor B cells. Biological reproducibility was not directly assessed, although technical replication error appeared to be minimal.

For TCRbeta CDR3 sequencing, genomic DNA was extracted from sorted cells using the QIAGEN DNeasy Blood and Tissue Kit. Through immunoSEQ, high-throughput TCRbeta CDR3 sequencing was done commercially, including PCR amplification with internal controls and bias correction. Per the source publication's procedure: Unique productive TCRbeta sequences were defined by CDR3 nucleotide sequence where primers matched, otherwise by CDR3 amino acid sequence with Vbeta and Jbeta genes. Sequences were defined as donor-reactive when expanded at least 5-fold in CFSE-low cells versus unstimulated cells and present at a frequency of at least 0.01% in CFSE-low cells. Jensen-Shannon divergence calculated on the top 100 TCRbeta sequences ranked by frequency was used to measure repertoire divergence. When a sample had multiple sequencing runs, each run was corrected for sorting error separately and the runs were then pooled. In TCRdb, the immuneACCESS table is reduced to in-frame sequences with V and J assigned. These tables do not hold every clone; where another copy was compared, an unresolved V gene accounts for under half, and the others remain unexplained. V and J calls and clone size follow that table, whereas D and trimming were derived from the DNA. The sample contains tens of thousands of clones, just under 97% of them found a single time. Clones ranked in the top ten supply approximately 0.41% of the sample.

Blood from healthy controls was obtained either from healthy volunteers or as purchased buffy coats. Healthy control blood was processed by Ficoll density gradient to PBMCs and cryopreserved; patient PBMCs were collected before and after transplant. The CDR3 sequence holds 12 residues, the cysteine and phenylalanine included. Only the CDR3 DNA is retained, 36 bases long and in frame from the first base. CDR1 and CDR2 are drawn from the germline V gene: SNHLY, FYNNEI. The trim is 4 bases for V and 8 bases for J, with a gap of 9 bases between the germline ends. With regard to this clone: Its antigen target is currently unknown. There are no base qualities to consult, and no much larger clone falls within one base.

The sample taken for sequencing was Tregs from blood cultured with allogeneic cells. Recombination joined TRBV2 with TRBJ2-4; there is no confident call for the D gene. This clonotype was sampled from a human donor in good health. The DNA sequence reads TGTGCCAGCAGTGTTAGCCGGGACATTCAGTACTTC. It encodes CASSVSRDIQYF. Reference TRBV2 and TRBJ2-4 proteins supply the regions before and after the CDR3; the full variable domain is: EPEVTQTPSHQVTQMGQEVILRCVPISNHLYFYWYRQILGQKVEFLVSFYNNEISEKSEIFDDQFSVERPDGSNFTLKIRSTKLEDSAMYFCASSVSRDIQYFGAGTRLSVL.